This TCR beta chain is drawn from a study of T-cell memory formation after mild COVID-19. Study background: Largely, the TCR clusters proved donor specific. The study's findings and limits: There was a balanced CD4/CD8 profile in clones contracting day 15 to 85, and later expanders leaned CD4+.

This CDR3 is built from 14 residues. Trimming pared 1 base from V and 2 bases from J, leaving 8 bases between. In germline, CDR1 is SGHRS, CDR2 YFSETQ. TCRdb redid the calling of the 5' RACE reads with MiXCR, one entry per CDR3 protein. Here the sample spans roughly 580,000 distinct CDR3 sequences, over 15% being singletons. This clonotype has a count of ten or more. The antigen is undetermined. Sequencing was done on a sample of PBMCs or a T cell subset sorted from them (not recorded which). This sequence joins TRBV5-1 and TRBJ2-3, with no clear D. This TCR was sampled from an adult woman who had mild COVID-19 (a few samples of this study predate the infection). Cell type and time point are not known. In DNA, the CDR3 is TGCGCCAGCAGCTTGCCCGGATCCACAGATACGCAGTATTTT. Amino acids: CASSLPGSTDTQYF.